This T cell receptor beta chain appears in the sequencing data of a study of cytomegalovirus exposure and HLA in healthy donors. Study-wide points: Only CMV serostatus was available as immune exposure information. Later analysis identified several of the most significant clusters that appeared linked to common viral pathogens.

The germline V gene encodes CDR1 LGHNA and CDR2 YSLEER. Germline trimming cut 4 bases from V and 9 bases from J; bases unmatched to any gene: 12. The CDR3 is 15 residues long. PCR used 60 Vbeta primers and 13 Jbeta primers. Source study methods: Later, tens of millions of unique TCR beta chains were counted in an analysis, and around 11 million of them were shared. Sequencing used immunoSEQ multiplex PCR; TCRdb keeps in-frame clones, though not all of them. The DNA was the basis for D and trimming; V, J and clone size are from that table. The repertoire has about 160,000 clones, about four fifths of them found once; the top ten carry more than 8%. On this clone itself: Its antigen remains unknown.

The source of this sequence is a male donor in good health and CMV-seropositive. The sample taken for sequencing was PBMCs. This rearrangement joins TRBV4-3 to TRBJ2-1, with 7 bases aligning to TRBD2. In nucleotides, the CDR3 is TGCGCCAGCAGCCTTCAGAGCGGGACCTCCGGTGAGCAGTTCTTC. It is translated as CASSLQSGTSGEQFF.